Sequencing of this TCR beta chain was carried out in a study of cytomegalovirus exposure and HLA in healthy donors. In the study overall: The same platform used for the roughly 610 first-cohort repertoires was also used for the approximately 120 validation repertoires, as a later analysis reported.

Sequencing used immunoSEQ multiplex PCR; TCRdb keeps in-frame clones, though not all of them. The repertoire holds about 160,000 clones, approximately 87% seen once, with about 6% in the top ten. The germline V and J ends were trimmed by 4 bases and 4 bases, with 5 bases remaining between them. The CDR3 sequence is 11 residues long. Germline V gives CDR1 MDHEN, CDR2 SYDVKM. The genes are TRBV28 and TRBJ2-7; the D is unclear. What was sequenced was PBMCs. This TCR came from a young woman in good health and CMV-seronegative. The CDR3 sequence: CASSYKYEQYF. The CDR3, as DNA: TGTGCCAGCAGTTACAAATACGAGCAGTACTTC.